Following are 9 T cell receptor beta chains from one sample sequenced in a study of blood T cells in healthy people across ages. Sample-barcoded 5' priming and a J-beta primer mix drove a second PCR of roughly 7 to 11 cycles. A single record per CDR3 protein comes from TCRdb applying MiXCR to the 5' RACE reads. The sample records hundreds of thousands of distinct CDR3 sequences, less than 35% being singletons. The sequenced sample consisted of blood. Receptors were obtained from a woman older than 75 in good health.

Concerning this clonotype itself: A much larger clone differs from this one at a single base, so this may be a read error. The chain links TRBV6-5 to TRBJ2-1; 8 nucleotides agree with TRBD1. The end of the DNA fits TRBJ2-7 better, so the J call may be wrong. The CDR3 loop spans 15 amino acids. Germline loops: CDR1 MNHEY, CDR2 SVGAGI. The CDR3 reads CASSRTGFSYNEQYF. In DNA, the CDR3 is TGTGCCAGCAGCCGGACAGGGTTCTCCTACAATGAGCAGTACTTC.

V gene TRBV9 combines with J gene TRBJ2-1; TRBD2 agrees at 12 bases. CDR3 size: 17 residues. CDR1 SGDLS and CDR2 YYNGEE come from the germline V gene. The ends lost 0 bases at V and 9 bases at J; junction bases unmatched: 10. The CDR3 reads CASSVVASGGAKLEQFF. The CDR3 bases are TGTGCCAGCAGCGTAGTGGCTAGCGGGGGGGCGAAGCTTGAGCAGTTCTTC.

Worth noting for this clonotype: This may be a read error: a much more frequent sequence differs by one nucleotide. The V and J genes are TRBV29-1 and TRBJ1-2, with D uncertain. The ends were cut back, 1 base at V and 4 bases at J, with 13 bases in the middle. Germline V CDR1 and CDR2: SQVTM, ANQGSEA. CDR3 length: 14 amino acids. Here the CDR3 DNA reads TGCAGCGTTGAAGCGGCAGCTCTTAGCTATGGCTACACCTTC. Its protein is CSVEAAALSYGYTF.

V is TRBV6-1 and J is TRBJ2-5; weak D call: TRBD1 (5 bases). Trimming took 1 base from V and 7 from J, leaving 13 bases between them. The germline gives CDR1 MNHNS, CDR2 SASEGT. CDR3 length: 14 amino acids. CDR3 DNA sequence: TGTGCCAGCAGTGAAGGGGGCCCGTTTGGGACCCAGTACTTC. Translated, it gives CASSEGGPFGTQYF.

Remarks on this clonotype: A read error is possible here, since a much larger clone lies one base away. This sequence joins TRBV5-6 and TRBJ1-6; D ambiguous. CDR1 is SGHDT and CDR2 is YYEEEE in the germline V gene. Trimming removed 1 base from V and 12 bases from J, with 17 bases in between. The CDR3 has 15 residues. The CDR3 loop is CASSLSAWSGLPLHF. CDR3 in DNA: TGTGCCAGCAGCTTGTCAGCATGGTCGGGCTTACCCCTCCACTTT.

This clonotype was counted many times. This sequence joins TRBV20-1 and TRBJ2-3; D might be TRBD1 (5 bases). Germline CDR1 and CDR2: DFQATT and SNEGSKA (reference sequence). Trimming shortened V by 3 bases and J by 1 base, and 14 bases separated the two germline ends. This CDR3 has 15 amino acids. The CDR3, as DNA: TGCAGTGCTAGTAGACAGTCTCTTCGCACAGATACGCAGTATTTT. Translation: CSASRQSLRTDTQYF.

This clonotype was counted between two and nine times. This rearrangement joins TRBV7-9 to TRBJ2-2, with a tentative D call TRBD2 (6 bases). CDR1 and CDR2 from the germline V gene are SEHNR and FQNEAQ (reference sequence). Trimming removed 5 bases from V and 7 bases from J, with 20 bases in between. The CDR3 consists of 16 residues. The CDR3 is CASSALRTTSYGELFF. For the CDR3, the DNA is TGTGCCAGCAGCGCCCTTAGGACTACTTCCTACGGGGAGCTGTTTTTT.

The table lists this clonotype with a few counts. CDR3 coding DNA: TGTGCCAGCAGCCAAGTCGCAGGGACGAATTCACCCCTCCACTTT. It specifies CASSQVAGTNSPLHF. This rearrangement joins TRBV14 to TRBJ1-6, with TRBD1 as a possible D gene (5 bases). The CDR3 length is 15 residues. Germline CDR1 SGHDN, CDR2 FVKESK. Trimming took 1 base from V and 7 from J, leaving 11 bases between them.

In this sample, this clonotype turned up many times. The rearrangement links TRBV4-3 to TRBJ2-1, with D perhaps matching TRBD1 or TRBD2 (5 bases each). The CDR3 sequence is 13 residues long. V was cut by 0 bases and J by 14 bases, with 14 bases left in between. Germline V gene lookup returns CDR1 LGHNA and CDR2 YSLEER. This CDR3 is CASSQDYGTLKFF. The CDR3 coding sequence is TGCGCCAGCAGCCAAGATTATGGGACGCTCAAGTTCTTC.